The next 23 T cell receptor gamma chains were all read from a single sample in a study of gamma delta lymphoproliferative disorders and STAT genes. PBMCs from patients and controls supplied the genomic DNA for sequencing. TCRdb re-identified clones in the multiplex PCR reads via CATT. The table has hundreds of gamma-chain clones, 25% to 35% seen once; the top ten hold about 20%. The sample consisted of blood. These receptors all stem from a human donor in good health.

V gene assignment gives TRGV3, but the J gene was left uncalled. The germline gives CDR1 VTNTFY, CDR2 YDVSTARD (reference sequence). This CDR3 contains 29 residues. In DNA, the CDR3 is TGTGCCACCTGGGACAGGTCCCCCCCTAGTGATTGGATCAAGACGTGTGCAAAAGGGACTAGGCTCATAGTAACTTCAAAAACGTTT. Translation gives CATWDRSPPSDWIKTCAKGTRLIVTSKTF.

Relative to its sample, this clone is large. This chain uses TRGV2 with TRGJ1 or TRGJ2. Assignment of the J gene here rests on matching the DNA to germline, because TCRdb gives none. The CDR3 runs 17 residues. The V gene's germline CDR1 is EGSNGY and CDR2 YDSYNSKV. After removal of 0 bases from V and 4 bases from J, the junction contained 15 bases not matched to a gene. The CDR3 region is CATWDGRIVLWYYKKLF. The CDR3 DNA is TGTGCCACCTGGGACGGGCGAATTGTTCTGTGGTATTATAAGAAACTCTTT.

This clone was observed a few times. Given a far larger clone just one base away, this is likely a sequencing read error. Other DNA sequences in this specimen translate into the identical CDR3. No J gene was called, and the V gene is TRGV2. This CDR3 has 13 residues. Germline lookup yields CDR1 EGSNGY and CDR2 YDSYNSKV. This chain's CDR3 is CATWDGSDWIKTF. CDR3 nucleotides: TGTGCCACCTGGGACGGTAGTGATTGGATCAAGACATTT.

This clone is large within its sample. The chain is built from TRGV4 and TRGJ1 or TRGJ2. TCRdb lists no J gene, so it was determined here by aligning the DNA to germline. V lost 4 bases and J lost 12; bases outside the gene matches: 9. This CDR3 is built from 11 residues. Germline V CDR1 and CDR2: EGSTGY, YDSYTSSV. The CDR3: CATWDGSGKLF. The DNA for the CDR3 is TGTGCCACCTGGGACGGTAGCGGGAAACTCTTT.

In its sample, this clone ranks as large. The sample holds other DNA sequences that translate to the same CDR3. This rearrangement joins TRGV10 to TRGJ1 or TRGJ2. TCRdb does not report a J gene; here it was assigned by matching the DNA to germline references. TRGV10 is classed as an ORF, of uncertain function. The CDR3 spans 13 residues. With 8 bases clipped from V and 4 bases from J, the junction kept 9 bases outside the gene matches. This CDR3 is CAAWDPVYYKKLF. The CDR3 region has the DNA TGTGCTGCGTGGGACCCTGTATATTATAAGAAACTCTTT.

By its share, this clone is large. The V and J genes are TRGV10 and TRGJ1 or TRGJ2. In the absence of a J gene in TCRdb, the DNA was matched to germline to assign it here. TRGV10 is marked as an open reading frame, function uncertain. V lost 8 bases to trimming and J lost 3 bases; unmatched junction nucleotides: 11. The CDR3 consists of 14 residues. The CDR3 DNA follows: TGTGCTGCGTGGGATAAGGGGGCTTATTATAAGAAACTCTTT. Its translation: CAAWDKGAYYKKLF.

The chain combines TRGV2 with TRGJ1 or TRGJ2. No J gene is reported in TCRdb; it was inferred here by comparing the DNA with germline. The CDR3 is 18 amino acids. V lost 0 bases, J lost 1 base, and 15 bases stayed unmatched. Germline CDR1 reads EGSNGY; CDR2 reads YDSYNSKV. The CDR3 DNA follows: TGTGCCACCTGGGACGGGCAACCTAATTTTACTAATTATTATAAGAAACTCTTT. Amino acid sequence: CATWDGQPNFTNYYKKLF.

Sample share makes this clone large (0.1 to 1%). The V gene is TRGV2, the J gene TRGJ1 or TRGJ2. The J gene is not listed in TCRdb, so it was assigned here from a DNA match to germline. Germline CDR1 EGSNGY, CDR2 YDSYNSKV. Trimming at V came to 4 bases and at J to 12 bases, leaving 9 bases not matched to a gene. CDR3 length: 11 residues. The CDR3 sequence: CATWEAPSKLF. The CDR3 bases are TGTGCCACCTGGGAAGCTCCGTCGAAACTCTTT.

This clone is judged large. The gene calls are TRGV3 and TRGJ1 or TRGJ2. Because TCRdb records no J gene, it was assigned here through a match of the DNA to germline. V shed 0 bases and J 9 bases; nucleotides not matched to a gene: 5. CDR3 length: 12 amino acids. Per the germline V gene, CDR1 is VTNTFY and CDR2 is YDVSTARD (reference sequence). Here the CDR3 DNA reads TGTGCCACCTGGGACAGGCGGTCTAAGAAACTCTTT. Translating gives CATWDRRSKKLF.

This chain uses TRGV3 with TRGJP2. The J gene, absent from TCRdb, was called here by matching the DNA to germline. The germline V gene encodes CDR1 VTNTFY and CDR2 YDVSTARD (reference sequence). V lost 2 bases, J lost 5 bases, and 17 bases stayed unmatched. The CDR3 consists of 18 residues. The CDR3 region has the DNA TGTGCCACCTGGGACACACTAAAACACTTAGTCAGTGATTGGATCAAGACGTTT. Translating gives CATWDTLKHLVSDWIKTF.

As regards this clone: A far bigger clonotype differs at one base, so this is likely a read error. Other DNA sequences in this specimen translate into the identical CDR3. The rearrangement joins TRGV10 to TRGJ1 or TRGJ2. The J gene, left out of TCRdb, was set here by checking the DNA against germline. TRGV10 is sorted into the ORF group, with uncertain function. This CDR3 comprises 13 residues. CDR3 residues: CAAWDYFYYKKLF. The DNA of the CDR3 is TGTGCCGCGTGGGATTATTTCTATTATAAGAAACTCTTT.

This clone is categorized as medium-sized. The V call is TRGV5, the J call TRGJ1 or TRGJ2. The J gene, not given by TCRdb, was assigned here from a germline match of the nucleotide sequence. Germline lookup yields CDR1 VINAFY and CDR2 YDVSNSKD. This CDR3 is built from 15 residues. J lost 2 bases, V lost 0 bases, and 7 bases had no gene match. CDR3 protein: CATWDRRPYYYKKLF. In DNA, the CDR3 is TGTGCCACCTGGGACAGGAGGCCCTATTATTATAAGAAACTCTTT.

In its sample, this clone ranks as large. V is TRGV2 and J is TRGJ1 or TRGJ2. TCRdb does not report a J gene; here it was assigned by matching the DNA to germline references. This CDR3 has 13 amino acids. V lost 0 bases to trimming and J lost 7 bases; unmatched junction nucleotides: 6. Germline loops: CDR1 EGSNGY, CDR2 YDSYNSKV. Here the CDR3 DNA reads TGTGCCACCTGGGACGGGCCGTGGTATAAGAAACTCTTT. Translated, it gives CATWDGPWYKKLF.

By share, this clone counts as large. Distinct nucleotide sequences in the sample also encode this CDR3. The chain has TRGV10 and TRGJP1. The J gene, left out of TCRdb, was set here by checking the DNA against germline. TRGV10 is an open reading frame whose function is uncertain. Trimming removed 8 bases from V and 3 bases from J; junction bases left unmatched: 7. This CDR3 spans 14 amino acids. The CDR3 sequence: CAAWDRATGWFKIF. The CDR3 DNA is TGTGCTGCGTGGGATCGGGCCACTGGTTGGTTCAAGATATTT.

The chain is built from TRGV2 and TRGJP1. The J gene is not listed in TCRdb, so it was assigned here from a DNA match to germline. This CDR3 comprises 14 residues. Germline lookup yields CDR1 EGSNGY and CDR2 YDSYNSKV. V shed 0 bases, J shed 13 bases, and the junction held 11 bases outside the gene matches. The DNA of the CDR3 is TGTGCCACCTGGGACGGGCACCACTGGTTGTTCAAGATATTT. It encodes CATWDGHHWLFKIF.

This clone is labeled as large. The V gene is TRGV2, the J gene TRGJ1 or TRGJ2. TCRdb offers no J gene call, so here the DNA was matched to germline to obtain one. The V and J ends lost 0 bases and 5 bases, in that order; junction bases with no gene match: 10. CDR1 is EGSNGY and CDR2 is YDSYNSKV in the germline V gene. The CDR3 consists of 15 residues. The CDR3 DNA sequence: TGTGCCACCTGGGACGGGCGAGGGGGGAATTATAAGAAACTCTTT. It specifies CATWDGRGGNYKKLF.

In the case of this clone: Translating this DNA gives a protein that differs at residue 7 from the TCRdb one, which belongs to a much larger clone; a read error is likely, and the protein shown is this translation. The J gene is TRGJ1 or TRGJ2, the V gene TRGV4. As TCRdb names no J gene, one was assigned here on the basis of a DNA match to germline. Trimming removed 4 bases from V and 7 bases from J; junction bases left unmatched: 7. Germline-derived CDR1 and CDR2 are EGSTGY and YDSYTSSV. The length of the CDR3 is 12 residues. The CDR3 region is CATWDGGYKKLF. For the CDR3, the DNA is TGTGCCACCTGGGACGGGGGGTATAAGAAACTCTTT.

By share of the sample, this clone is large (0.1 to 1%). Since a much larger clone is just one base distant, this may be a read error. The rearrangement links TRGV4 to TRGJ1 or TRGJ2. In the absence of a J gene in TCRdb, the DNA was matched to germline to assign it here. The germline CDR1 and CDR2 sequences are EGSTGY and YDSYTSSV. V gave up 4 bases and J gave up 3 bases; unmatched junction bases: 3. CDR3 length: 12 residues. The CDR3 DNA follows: TGTGCCACCTGGGACTTTTATTATAAGAAACTCTTT. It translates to CATWDFYYKKLF.

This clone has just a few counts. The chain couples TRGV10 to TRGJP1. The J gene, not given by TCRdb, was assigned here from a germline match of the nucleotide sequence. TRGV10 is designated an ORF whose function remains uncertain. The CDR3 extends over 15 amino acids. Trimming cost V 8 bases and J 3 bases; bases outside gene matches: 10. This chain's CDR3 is CAAWDWGATGWFKIF. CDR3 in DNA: TGTGCTGCGTGGGATTGGGGGGCCACTGGTTGGTTCAAGATATTT.

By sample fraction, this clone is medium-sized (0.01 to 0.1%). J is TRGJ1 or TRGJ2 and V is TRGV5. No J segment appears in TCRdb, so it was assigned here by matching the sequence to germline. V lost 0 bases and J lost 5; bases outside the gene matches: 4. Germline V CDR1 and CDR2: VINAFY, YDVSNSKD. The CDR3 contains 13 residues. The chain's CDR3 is CATWDRPNYKKLF. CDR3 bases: TGTGCCACCTGGGACAGGCCGAATTATAAGAAACTCTTT.

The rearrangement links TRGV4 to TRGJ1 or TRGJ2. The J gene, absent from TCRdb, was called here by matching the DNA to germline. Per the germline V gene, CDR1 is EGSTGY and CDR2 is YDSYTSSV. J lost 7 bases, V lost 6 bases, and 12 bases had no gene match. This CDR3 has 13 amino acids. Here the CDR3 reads CATWPTGPYKKLF. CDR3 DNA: TGTGCCACCTGGCCAACCGGGCCCTATAAGAAACTCTTT.

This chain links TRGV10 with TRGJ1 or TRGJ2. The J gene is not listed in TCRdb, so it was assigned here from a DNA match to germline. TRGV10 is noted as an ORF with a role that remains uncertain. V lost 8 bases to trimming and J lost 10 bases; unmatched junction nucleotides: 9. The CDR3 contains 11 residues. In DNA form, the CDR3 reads TGTGCTGCGTGGAGAGGGGAGAAGAAACTCTTT. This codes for CAAWRGEKKLF.

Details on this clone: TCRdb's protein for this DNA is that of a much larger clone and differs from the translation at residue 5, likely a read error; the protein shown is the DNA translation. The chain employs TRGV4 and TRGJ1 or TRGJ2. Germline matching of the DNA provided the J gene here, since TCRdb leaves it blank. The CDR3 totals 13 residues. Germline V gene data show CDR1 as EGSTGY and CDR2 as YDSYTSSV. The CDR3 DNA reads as TGTGCCACCTGGGGTGGGCGAGGTTATAAGAAACTCTTT. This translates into CATWGGRGYKKLF.